This T cell receptor beta chain emerged from a study of T-cell memory formation after mild COVID-19. Study observations and caveats: What remained unconfirmed was the SARS-CoV-2 specificity of second-wave clones peaking on day 37. Some responding clones appeared in pre-infection memory, suggesting cross-reactive memory joined. Contracting CD4+ clones lay largely in CM and EM, with CD8+ ones residing in EMRA.

It was 5'RACE with constant-segment primers that produced the TCR alpha and TCR beta cDNA libraries, which carried sample barcodes and UMIs. Each CDR3 protein gets one entry after TCRdb re-called the 5' RACE reads with MiXCR. This sample has about 560,000 distinct CDR3 sequences, with about 22% found just once. Only a few counts were recorded for this clonotype. Its antigen is currently unknown. Looked up from germline, CDR1 is MNHEY and CDR2 is SVGAGI. V dropped 7 bases and J dropped 1; count of bases not matched to a gene: 9. The CDR3 loop spans 15 amino acids. The genes are TRBV6-5 and TRBJ1-1; 7 bases match TRBD1. Sample: PBMCs or a T cell subset sorted from them (not recorded which). The TCR comes from an adult woman who had mild COVID-19 (a few samples of this study predate the infection). Cell type and time point are not known. Written as DNA, the CDR3 is TGTGCCAGCACACTTTCAGGGGGGGGGAACACTGAAGCTTTCTTT. This translates into CASTLSGGGNTEAFF.